This T cell receptor beta chain was found in a study of T cells in localized non-small cell lung cancer. Overall study findings and caveats: Appearing in adjacent lung were a median about 59 of the top 100 tumor clones. Because researchers sequenced only one region of the tumor, heterogeneity is still possible.

Here immunoSEQ multiplex PCR was the method, and the copy in TCRdb shows in-frame clones only, minus some. This table holds roughly 30,000 clones, about nine tenths found once. Worth noting for this clone: Its antigen is currently unknown.

This CDR3 spans 15 amino acids. V lost 5 bases, J lost 6 bases, and 8 bases stayed unmatched. The germline CDR1 and CDR2 sequences are MNHEY and SMNVEV (reference sequence). This sequence was found in a woman aged 40-70 years with stage I lung adenocarcinoma. This chain uses TRBV27 with TRBJ2-1, with 9 bases identical to TRBD1. This sample comprised peripheral blood, obtained before any cancer treatment. The CDR3 region has the DNA TGTGCCAGCAGTACAGTAGGGACAGGGTCCAATGAGCAGTTCTTC. Protein product: CASSTVGTGSNEQFF.